The source of this TCR beta chain is a study of CD4+ T cells in melanoma (dated by TCRdb to between 2021 and 2024). Some background on the complete study: Neoantigen-specific CD4+ T cells in human melanoma were what the study investigated.

Notes on this clone: Its binding antigen is unknown. Base qualities are missing; no much larger clone stands one base away.

The germline V gene yields SGHVS for CDR1 and FQNEAQ for CDR2. Inclusive of the bounding cysteine and phenylalanine, the CDR3 is 14 residues long. The sequence is cut down to CDR3 DNA, 42 bases in frame from base 1. The junction shows trimming of 5 bases on V and 9 bases on J, and the gene matches do not reach 8 bases of it. What the study reported, not specific to this receptor: The report described a correlation between neoantigen-specific CD4+ T cells and the function of CD8+ T cells, macrophages and B cells. Neoantigen-specific CD4+ T cells in melanoma were reported to show diverse differentiation states.

The receptor library was made with the immunoSEQ multiplex PCR assay. The source is immuneACCESS, and TCRdb retained only in-frame sequences with V and J called. Part of the clones is not carried over; for the studies checked, unresolved V genes explain less than half of this, and the remainder is unexplained. This sample has roughly 150,000 clones in its table, and 85% to 95% of those were observed once. The top ten clones comprise 1.5% of the sample. Patients with melanoma were used as donors. Rearrangement joined TRBV7-8 to TRBJ1-5; TRBD1 lines up with 9 middle nucleotides. The TCR comes from a human donor with melanoma. CDR3 loop: CASSPGQGGGPQHF. The DNA sequence is given as TGTGCCAGCAGCCCGGGACAGGGCGGGGGGCCCCAGCATTTT.